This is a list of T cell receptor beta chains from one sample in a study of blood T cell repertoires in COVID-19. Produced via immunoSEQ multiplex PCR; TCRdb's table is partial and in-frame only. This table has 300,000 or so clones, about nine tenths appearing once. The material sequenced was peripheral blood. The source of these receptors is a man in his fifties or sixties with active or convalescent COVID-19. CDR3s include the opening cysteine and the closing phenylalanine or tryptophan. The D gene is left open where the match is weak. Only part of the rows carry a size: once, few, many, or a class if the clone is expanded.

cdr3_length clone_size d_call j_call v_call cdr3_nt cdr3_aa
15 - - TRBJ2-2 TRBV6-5 TGTGCCAGCAGTTACCGACAGATTAACACCGGGGAGCTGTTTTTT CASSYRQINTGELFF
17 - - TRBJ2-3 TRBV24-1 TGTGCCACCAGTCGATCCACCGGGGAGAGCAGCACAGATACGCAGTATTTT CATSRSTGESSTDTQYF
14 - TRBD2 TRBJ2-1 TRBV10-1 TGCGCCAGCAGTGAGGGGGGGGTTCGTCATGAGCAGTTCTTC CASSEGGVRHEQFF
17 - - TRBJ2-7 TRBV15 TGTGCCACCAGCAGAGATGTATCAGACAGCAGCTCCTACGAGCAGTACTTC CATSRDVSDSSSYEQYF
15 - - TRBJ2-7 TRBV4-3 TGCGCCAGCAGCCAAGCCGGCGGTCAGAACTACGAGCAGTACTTC CASSQAGGQNYEQYF
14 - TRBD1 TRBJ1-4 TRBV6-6 TGTGCCAGCACCCCGGACAGGGTGGGCGAAAAACTGTTTTTT CASTPDRVGEKLFF
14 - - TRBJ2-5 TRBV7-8 TGTGCCAGCAGACGAATCACTCTTCAAGAGACCCAGTACTTC CASRRITLQETQYF
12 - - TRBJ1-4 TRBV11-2 TGTGCCAGCAGCTTAGATCAGGAAAAACTGTTTTTT CASSLDQEKLFF
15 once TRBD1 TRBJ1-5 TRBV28 TGTGCCAGCAGTCTACAGGGGGCTCTCAATCAGCCCCAGCATTTT CASSLQGALNQPQHF
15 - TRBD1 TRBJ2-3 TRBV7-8 TGTGCCAGCAGCACCAACAGGGGCCGGATAGATACGCAGTATTTT CASSTNRGRIDTQYF
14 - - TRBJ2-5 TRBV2 TGTGCCAGCAGTGTACAGACAAGTCCTTGGACCCAGTACTTC CASSVQTSPWTQYF
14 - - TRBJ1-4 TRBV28 TGTGCCAGCAGAAGACAAGGGAGCGTCGAAAAACTGTTTTTT CASRRQGSVEKLFF
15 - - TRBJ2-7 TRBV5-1 TGCGCCAGCAGCTTGGCCGCTGGGGGCATGTACGAGCAGTACTTC CASSLAAGGMYEQYF
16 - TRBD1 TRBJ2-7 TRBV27 TGTGCCAGCAGTTCCTCCGACAGGGGGCAAGCCTACGAGCAGTACTTC CASSSSDRGQAYEQYF
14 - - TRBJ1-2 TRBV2 TGTGCCAGCAGTGAAGCCAGACAGGTTCATGGCTACACCTTC CASSEARQVHGYTF
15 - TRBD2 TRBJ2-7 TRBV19 TGTGCCAGTAGTTCGACAGCGGGAGGGTTATACGAGCAGTACTTC CASSSTAGGLYEQYF
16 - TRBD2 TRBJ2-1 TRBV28 TGTGCCAGCAGTTTATTAGGCGGGAGGACCTACAATGAGCAGTTCTTC CASSLLGGRTYNEQFF
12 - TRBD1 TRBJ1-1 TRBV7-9 TGTGCCAGCAGCAAAACAGGGGCTGAAGCTTTCTTT CASSKTGAEAFF
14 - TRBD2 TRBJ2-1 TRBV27 TGTGCCAGCAGCAGCGGGAGGACAATAAGTGAGCAGTTCTTC CASSSGRTISEQFF
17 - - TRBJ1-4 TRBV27 TGTGCCAGCAGTTTATGGGGCAACAGTTCAACTAATGAAAAACTGTTTTTT CASSLWGNSSTNEKLFF
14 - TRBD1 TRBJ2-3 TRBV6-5 TGTGCCAGCACTCCTAGGGGGCGTGGAGATACGCAGTATTTT CASTPRGRGDTQYF
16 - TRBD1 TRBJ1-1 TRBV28 TGTGCCAGCAGTTCCTACGGACAGGGTTTCGCCCAGCCCGCTTTCTTT CASSSYGQGFAQPAFF
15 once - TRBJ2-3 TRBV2 TGTGCCAGCAGTGTTTCTAGACGGTCCCCAGATACGCAGTATTTT CASSVSRRSPDTQYF
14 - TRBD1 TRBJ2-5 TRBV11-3 TGTGCCAGCAGCCCGACAGGGGGCCAAGAGACCCAGTACTTC CASSPTGGQETQYF
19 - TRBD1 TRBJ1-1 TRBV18 TGTGCCAGCTCACCCTATTATTCCTTTTCCGGGACAGGGGTCACTGAAGCTTTCTTT CASSPYYSFSGTGVTEAFF
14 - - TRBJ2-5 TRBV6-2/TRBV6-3 TGTGCCAGCAGTTACCCTGACTCCGGCAGGACCCAGTACTTC CASSYPDSGRTQYF
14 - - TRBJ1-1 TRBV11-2 TGTGCCAGCAGCCCGCCCGGGGGGGGTACTGAAGCTTTCTTT CASSPPGGGTEAFF
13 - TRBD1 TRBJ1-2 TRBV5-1 TGCGCCAGCTCCCATGACAGGGGGCTTGGCTACACCTTC CASSHDRGLGYTF
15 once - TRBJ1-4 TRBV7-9 TGTGCCAGCATCGAGCCGTTGGGGCGGAATGAAAAACTGTTTTTT CASIEPLGRNEKLFF
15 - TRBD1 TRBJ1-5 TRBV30 TGTGCCTTCGGACAGGGGCTTAATAGCAATCAGCCCCAGCATTTT CAFGQGLNSNQPQHF
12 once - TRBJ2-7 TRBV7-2 TGTGCCAGCAGCTACATCCCGTACGAGCAGTACTTC CASSYIPYEQYF
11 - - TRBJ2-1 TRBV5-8 TGTGCCAGCAGCAGGGGACATGCTCAGTTCTTC CASSRGHAQFF
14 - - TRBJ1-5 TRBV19 TGTGCCAGTAGTATCGGCTCGGGTTATCAGCCCCAGCATTTT CASSIGSGYQPQHF
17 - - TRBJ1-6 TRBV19 TGTGCCAGTAGTATAGGTACAGGGCCCAAGGGAAATTCACCCCTCCACTTT CASSIGTGPKGNSPLHF
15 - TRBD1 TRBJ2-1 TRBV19 TGTGCCAGTAGTACCACAGGGGGCTCCTACAATGAGCAGTTCTTC CASSTTGGSYNEQFF
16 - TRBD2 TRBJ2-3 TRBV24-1 TGTGCCACCAGTGATTGGCGGGCTTCGGGGGGAGATACGCAGTATTTT CATSDWRASGGDTQYF